This T cell receptor (beta chain) was sequenced for a study of cytomegalovirus exposure and HLA in healthy donors. Notes on the study in general: Association with HLA alleles at 0.05 false discovery rate was found for 15,000 or so TCR beta sequences in a later analysis. Confirmation was obtained in vitro that a few CMV-associated chains are specific for CMV antigens. About 87% or about 30% of the time was how often most TCR beta V segments were productive, according to an earlier analysis.

With 60 Vbeta and 13 Jbeta primers, the PCR was carried out. The table came from immunoSEQ multiplex PCR; TCRdb's copy has only in-frame clones and leaves some out. The table lists about 200,000 clones, about 80% of them singletons. About this clone: The antigen is not known.

Germline V gene sequence: CDR1 LGHNA, CDR2 YSLEER. The CDR3 runs 18 residues. The V segment lost 0 bases and the J segment 3 bases; nucleotides outside the gene matches: 14. The J gene is TRBJ2-7, the V gene TRBV4-3; 7 nucleotides agree with TRBD2. The sequenced sample was PBMCs. This TCR came from a woman in her 30s in good health and CMV-seropositive. The chain's CDR3 is CASSQDFQRGYPFYEQYF. The CDR3 coding sequence is TGCGCCAGCAGCCAAGATTTCCAGCGGGGCTACCCGTTCTACGAGCAGTACTTC.